Listed below are T cell receptor beta chains from one sample, sequenced in a study of cytomegalovirus exposure and HLA in healthy donors. Libraries were prepared by immunoSEQ multiplex PCR; TCRdb keeps only in-frame clonotypes and omits some of them. Among fewer than 80,000 clones listed, 67% were seen once. The sequencing input was PBMCs. These receptors came from a woman aged 45 to 65 in good health and CMV-seropositive. Both conserved end residues are part of each CDR3. The order of the fields is CDR3 length, J gene, V gene, CDR3 protein.

15	TRBJ2-1	TRBV28	CASSFRRGENNEQFF
14	TRBJ2-7	TRBV7-3	CASSVGQGSYEQYF
12	TRBJ2-7	TRBV11-2	CASSQNMHEQYF
14	TRBJ1-1	TRBV5-1	CASSLGGGSTEAFF
14	TRBJ2-7	TRBV4-2	CASSQDSRAGEQYF
15	TRBJ1-1	TRBV19	CASRQLGTDYTEAFF
16	TRBJ2-2	TRBV5-1	CASSPTSGGHTGELFF
14	TRBJ2-3	TRBV9	CASSVKGGTDTQYF
18	TRBJ2-6	TRBV9	CASSVDETGGPGANVLTF
16	TRBJ2-1	TRBV10-1	CASSESGTGGKNEQFF
13	TRBJ1-5	TRBV28	CAIQGARNQPQHF
14	TRBJ2-5	TRBV5-1	CASSFDRGPETQYF
13	TRBJ1-2	TRBV27	CASSAVGVDGYTF
17	TRBJ2-2	TRBV25-1	CASSTPLAALNTGELFF
12	TRBJ1-1	TRBV5-1	CASSLRGTEAFF
12	TRBJ1-1	TRBV5-1	CASSKDRSEAFF
14	TRBJ2-1	TRBV13	CASSWIRQGNEQFF
13	TRBJ1-1	TRBV5-1	CASSEEARTEAFF
19	TRBJ1-3	TRBV9	CASSVVGQPAVNSGNTIYF
13	TRBJ2-1	TRBV5-5	CASSRTGEDEQFF
15	TRBJ2-5	TRBV7-7	CASSPRQGYQETQYF
13	TRBJ1-1	TRBV4-1	CASSQFPGAEAFF
17	TRBJ2-4	TRBV4-1	CASSLGRMDRQRSVLNF
13	TRBJ2-1	TRBV9	CASSVQGAYEQFF
13	TRBJ2-1	TRBV5-4	CASSGGGNNEQFF
16	TRBJ1-2	TRBV9	CASSATDRYSNYGYTF
12	TRBJ2-3	TRBV11-3	CARGQGQDTQYF
15	TRBJ1-5	TRBV13	CASSFGGGSNQPQHF
15	TRBJ1-2	TRBV27	CASSPREGAAYGYTF
11	TRBJ2-3	TRBV20-1	CSARVSDTQYF
15	TRBJ1-1	TRBV18	CASSPIGQVSAEAFF
14	TRBJ2-5	TRBV9	CASSVLAGEETQYF
13	.	TRBV5-1	CASRLGVPYEQYF
14	TRBJ2-3	TRBV2	CASTSLRDTDTQYF
15	TRBJ2-1	TRBV5-1	CASSLVSDRVNEQFF
15	TRBJ1-5	TRBV7-2	CASSLDWTGGQPQHF
13	TRBJ1-5	TRBV10-3	CATGPPGNQPQHF
14	TRBJ1-5	TRBV27	CASSRDRGDQPQHF
14	TRBJ1-2	TRBV7-9	CASSSWDRGEGYTF
14	TRBJ1-1	TRBV6-4	CASRDRGNSAEAFF
13	TRBJ2-2	TRBV5-8	CASSLSHGGELFF
13	TRBJ1-3	TRBV2	CASTDRRGNTIYF
19	TRBJ2-1	TRBV7-3	CASSLRVTSGGISYNEQFF
16	TRBJ1-1	TRBV2	CASSGKLGQQNTEAFF
15	TRBJ1-5	TRBV4-1	CASSQDWGQGQPQHF
12	TRBJ2-3	TRBV7-8	CASSTQTDTQYF
16	TRBJ2-1	TRBV5-5	CASSRSGGSSYNEQFF
14	TRBJ2-5	TRBV10-3	CAISDLLIQETQYF
15	TRBJ2-7	TRBV11-2	CASSLGGGGGREQYF
14	TRBJ1-3	TRBV6-6	CASSSVAAGNTIYF
17	TRBJ2-3	TRBV4-1	CASSQVGRDRGTDTQYF
15	TRBJ2-7	TRBV5-1	CASSFTGVGSYEQYF
14	TRBJ2-7	TRBV29-1	CSVEGGGIPYEQYF
15	TRBJ1-6	TRBV19	CASSIPGTSASPLHF
15	TRBJ2-7	TRBV5-1	CASSLNVDSGYEQYF
13	TRBJ2-1	TRBV29-1	CSVQRGTYNEQFF
15	TRBJ1-5	TRBV21-1	CASSNSIRGHQPQHF